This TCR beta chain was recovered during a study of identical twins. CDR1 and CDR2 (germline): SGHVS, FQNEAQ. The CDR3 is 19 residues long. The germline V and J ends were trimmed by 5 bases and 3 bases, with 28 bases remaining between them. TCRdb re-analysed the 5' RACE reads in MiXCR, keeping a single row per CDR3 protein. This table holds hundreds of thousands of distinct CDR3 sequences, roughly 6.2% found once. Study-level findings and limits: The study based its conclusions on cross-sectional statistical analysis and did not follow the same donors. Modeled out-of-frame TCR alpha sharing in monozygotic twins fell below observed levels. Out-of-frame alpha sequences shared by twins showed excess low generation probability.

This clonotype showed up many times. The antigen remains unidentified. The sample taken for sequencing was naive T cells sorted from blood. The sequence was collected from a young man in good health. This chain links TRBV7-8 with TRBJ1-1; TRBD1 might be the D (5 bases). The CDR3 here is CASSPIIPGTLGYDTEAFF. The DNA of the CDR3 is TGTGCCAGCAGCCCGATTATACCCGGGACCTTGGGGTACGACACTGAAGCTTTCTTT.